These 21 T cell receptor beta chains originate from one sample sequenced in a study of T cell changes during pregnancy in multiple sclerosis. Sequencing was performed with immunoSEQ multiplex PCR; in TCRdb, only in-frame clones are kept and a portion is missing. The table has fewer than 90,000 clones, around 94% seen once. The sequencing used peripheral blood, collected in the third trimester of pregnancy. The receptor set was obtained from a female donor with multiple sclerosis, enrolled in a pregnancy study.

The chain combines TRBV5-6 with TRBJ2-3; TRBD2 matches at 8 bases. Trimming at V came to 0 bases and at J to 6 bases, leaving 6 bases not matched to a gene. CDR1 SGHDT and CDR2 YYEEEE come from the germline V gene. The CDR3 contains 15 residues. The CDR3 is CASSLGSGMGDTQYF. The CDR3 coding sequence is TGTGCCAGCAGCTTGGGTAGCGGGATGGGTGATACGCAGTATTTT.

This rearrangement joins TRBV5-1 to TRBJ2-1, with 10 bases identical to TRBD2. Per germline, CDR1 SGHRS and CDR2 YFSETQ. The trim removed 1 base at V and 0 bases at J, leaving 7 bases unmatched. CDR3 length equals 18 residues. CDR3 DNA: TGCGCCAGCAGCTTGAGGGGACTAGCGCAGAGCTCCTACAATGAGCAGTTCTTC. As protein: CASSLRGLAQSSYNEQFF.

The V call is TRBV5-4, the J call TRBJ2-5; 7 bases match TRBD2. The CDR3 is 18 amino acids. CDR1 is SGHNT and CDR2 is YYREEE in the germline V gene (reference sequence). J gave up 2 bases and V 3 bases, and 16 bases lay outside the gene matches. CDR3 in DNA: TGTGCCAGCAGCTCGCTTTTTGGCGGGGGAAGTGATCAAGAGACCCAGTACTTC. Amino acid sequence: CASSSLFGGGSDQETQYF.

The chain couples TRBV7-8 to TRBJ1-5; maybe TRBD1 (6 bases). Per the germline V gene, CDR1 is SGHVS and CDR2 is FQNEAQ. The CDR3 length is 14 residues. V was pared by 5 bases and J by 5 bases, with 13 bases between. The CDR3 loop reads CASSPGVTDQPQHF. DNA for the CDR3: TGTGCCAGCAGCCCAGGGGTTACCGATCAGCCCCAGCATTTT.

V usage is TRBV27 and J usage is TRBJ2-7, with D uncertain. V lost 3 bases, J lost 1 base, and 7 bases lay in between. The CDR3 runs to 13 residues. Per the germline V gene, CDR1 is MNHEY and CDR2 is SMNVEV (reference sequence). CDR3 sequence reads: CASSFGRSYEQYF. Here the CDR3 DNA reads TGTGCCAGCAGTTTTGGTAGATCCTACGAGCAGTACTTC.

V usage is TRBV27 and J usage is TRBJ2-5, with a tentative D call TRBD2 (7 bases). The V gene lost 7 bases and the J gene lost 5 bases, with 23 bases spanning the gap. Germline V lookup: CDR1 MNHEY, CDR2 SMNVEV (reference sequence). The length of the CDR3 is 16 residues. In DNA form, the CDR3 reads TGTGCCAGCACCCCCCGTGGGGGGGGCCGGGCGGAGACCCAGTACTTC. It codes for CASTPRGGGRAETQYF.

This chain connects TRBV9 to TRBJ2-3, with D tentatively TRBD2 (5 bases). The V gene's germline CDR1 is SGDLS and CDR2 YYNGEE. V lost 4 bases and J lost 2, with 20 bases in between. The CDR3 covers 17 residues. The CDR3 reads CASSPQVVARLTDTQYF. For the CDR3, the DNA is TGTGCCAGCAGCCCCCAGGTCGTAGCGCGCCTCACAGATACGCAGTATTTT.

This chain joins TRBV19 and TRBJ2-3; the D gene is possibly TRBD2 (5 bases). Germline CDR1 is LNHDA and CDR2 is SQIVND (reference sequence). The CDR3 is 16 residues long. The ends were cut back, 6 bases at V and 2 bases at J, with 18 bases in the middle. CDR3 sequence reads: CASRGRAPQNTDTQYF. DNA for the CDR3: TGTGCCAGTAGAGGGCGGGCTCCCCAAAACACAGATACGCAGTATTTT.

The gene calls are TRBV18 and TRBJ1-6; 10 nucleotides agree with TRBD1. V dropped 4 bases and J dropped 3; count of bases not matched to a gene: 9. The CDR3 has 18 residues. In germline, CDR1 is KGHSH, CDR2 LQKENI. CDR3 DNA sequence: TGTGCCAGCTCACTGCTGATAAGGACAGGGGGCTATAATTCACCCCTCCACTTT. Translated, it gives CASSLLIRTGGYNSPLHF.

This chain connects TRBV28 to TRBJ2-7, with TRBD1 matching 7 bases. J was trimmed by 3 bases and V by 4 bases; bases with no gene match: 6. The CDR3 loop spans 14 amino acids. CDR1 and CDR2 from the germline V gene are MDHEN and SYDVKM. In DNA form, the CDR3 reads TGTGCCAGCAGTTCCCCGGGACAGAACTACGAGCAGTACTTC. Its translation is CASSSPGQNYEQYF. Looking up the rest from reference TRBV28 and TRBJ2-7 gives the full variable domain: DVKVTQSSRYLVKRTGEKVFLECVQDMDHENMFWYRQDPGLGLRLIYFSYDVKMKEKGDIPEGYSVSREKKERFSLILESASTNQTSMYLCASSSPGQNYEQYFGPGTRLTVT.

The rearrangement links TRBV11-1 to TRBJ2-7; tentative D call: TRBD1 (5 bases). Germline assignment: CDR1 SGHAT and CDR2 FQDESV (reference sequence). Trimming removed 1 base at V and 3 bases at J, with 10 bases between. The length of the CDR3 is 14 residues. The CDR3 DNA reads TGTGCCAGCAGCTTAGACAGGCCTAGCTACGAGCAGTACTTC. It encodes CASSLDRPSYEQYF.

The chain couples TRBV30 to TRBJ1-2; D call uncertain. Per germline, CDR1 GTSNPN and CDR2 SVGIG (reference sequence). The CDR3 consists of 15 residues. The V and J ends lost 1 base and 0 bases respectively, with 12 bases between them. CDR3 sequence: CAWSGLPTTNYGYTF. The CDR3 bases are TGTGCCTGGAGTGGCCTCCCTACGACTAACTATGGCTACACCTTC.

The chain combines TRBV20-1 with TRBJ1-1, with D hard to call. Germline V gene sequence: CDR1 DFQATT, CDR2 SNEGSKA (reference sequence). The CDR3 has 11 residues. V was pared by 5 bases and J by 0 bases, with 4 bases between. CDR3 residues: CSAFLNTEAFF. Written as DNA, the CDR3 is TGCAGTGCTTTCTTGAACACTGAAGCTTTCTTT.

The chain joins TRBV27 to TRBJ2-1; 7 bases fit TRBD2. This CDR3 has 15 residues. Trimming at V came to 7 bases and at J to 4 bases, leaving 10 bases not matched to a gene. Germline V lookup: CDR1 MNHEY, CDR2 SMNVEV (reference sequence). This chain's CDR3 is CASNPGTIGYNEQFF. Here the CDR3 DNA reads TGTGCCAGCAATCCCGGGACTATAGGGTACAATGAGCAGTTCTTC.

The V and J genes are TRBV7-2 and TRBJ2-1; the match to TRBD2 covers 8 bases. CDR1 is SGHTA, CDR2 FQGNSA, per germline. CDR3 size: 14 residues. Trimming removed 5 bases from V and 6 bases from J; junction bases left unmatched: 6. CDR3 in amino acids: CASSRRLALNEQFF. CDR3 bases: TGTGCCAGCAGCCGTCGACTAGCGCTCAATGAGCAGTTCTTC.

This chain joins TRBV11-2 and TRBJ2-5, with D maybe TRBD2 (6 bases). Germline V gene lookup returns CDR1 SGHAT and CDR2 FQNNGV. Between the trimmed V and J ends, which lost 1 base and 2 bases, there was a span of 20 bases. The CDR3 consists of 18 residues. The CDR3 DNA is TGTGCCAGCAGCTTAGGTGATGGTGTAAGCGGGTTTCAAGAGACCCAGTACTTC. Translated: CASSLGDGVSGFQETQYF.

This rearrangement joins TRBV30 to TRBJ2-7, with 9 bases aligning to TRBD1. Trimming cost V 2 bases and J 0 bases; bases outside gene matches: 5. Germline assignment: CDR1 GTSNPN and CDR2 SVGIG (reference sequence). There are 15 residues in the CDR3. This chain's CDR3 is CAWSRDRVSSYEQYF. CDR3 bases: TGTGCCTGGAGTCGGGACAGGGTTAGCTCCTACGAGCAGTACTTC.

The chain recombines TRBV10-3 with TRBJ2-7; 10 bases agree with TRBD1. Unmatched junction bases numbered 5, after V lost 10 bases and J lost 2 bases. The CDR3 has 13 residues. CDR1 is ENHRY, CDR2 SYGVKD, per germline. CDR3 amino acids: CATLGQGTYEQYF. The CDR3 DNA sequence: TGTGCCACCCTGGGACAGGGGACCTACGAGCAGTACTTC.

The chain combines TRBV7-9 with TRBJ2-5; D uncertain. This CDR3 comprises 14 residues. Per the germline V gene, CDR1 is SEHNR and CDR2 is FQNEAQ (reference sequence). V lost 0 bases to trimming and J lost 6 bases, with 11 bases between them. For the CDR3, the DNA is TGTGCCAGCAGCTTAGCTTCTGGGCGCAAGACCCAGTACTTC. Amino acid sequence: CASSLASGRKTQYF. Supplemented by reference TRBV7-9 and TRBJ2-5, the full variable domain reads DTGVSQNPRHKITKRGQNVTFRCDPISEHNRLYWYRQTLGQGPEFLTYFQNEAQLEKSRLLSDRFSAERPKGSFSTLEIQRTEQGDSAMYLCASSLASGRKTQYFGPGTRLLVL.

The CDR3 DNA reads as TGTGCCAGCAGCCCATTGACTAGCGGGAGCCCCGGGGAGCTGTTTTTT. It is translated as CASSPLTSGSPGELFF. This chain connects TRBV7-6 to TRBJ2-2; the match to TRBD2 covers 12 bases. Germline V gene lookup returns CDR1 SGHVS and CDR2 FNYEAQ. J was trimmed by 6 bases and V by 5 bases; bases with no gene match: 7. This CDR3 has 16 residues. Together with reference TRBV7-6 and TRBJ2-2, the CDR3 gives the full variable domain: GAGVSQSPRYKVTKRGQDVALRCDPISGHVSLYWYRQALGQGPEFLTYFNYEAQQDKSGLPNDRFSAERPEGSISTLTIQRTEQRDSAMYRCASSPLTSGSPGELFFGEGSRLTVL.

Turning to this clone: Other DNA variants within this sample encode the same CDR3. The chain joins TRBV18 to TRBJ1-2, with 7 bases aligning to TRBD1. The V gene's germline CDR1 is KGHSH and CDR2 LQKENI. The CDR3 contains 14 residues. V shed 1 base, J shed 2 bases, and the junction held 1 base outside the gene matches. The CDR3 spells CASSPLGQNYGYTF. The DNA of the CDR3 is TGTGCCAGCTCACCACTGGGACAGAACTATGGCTACACCTTC.